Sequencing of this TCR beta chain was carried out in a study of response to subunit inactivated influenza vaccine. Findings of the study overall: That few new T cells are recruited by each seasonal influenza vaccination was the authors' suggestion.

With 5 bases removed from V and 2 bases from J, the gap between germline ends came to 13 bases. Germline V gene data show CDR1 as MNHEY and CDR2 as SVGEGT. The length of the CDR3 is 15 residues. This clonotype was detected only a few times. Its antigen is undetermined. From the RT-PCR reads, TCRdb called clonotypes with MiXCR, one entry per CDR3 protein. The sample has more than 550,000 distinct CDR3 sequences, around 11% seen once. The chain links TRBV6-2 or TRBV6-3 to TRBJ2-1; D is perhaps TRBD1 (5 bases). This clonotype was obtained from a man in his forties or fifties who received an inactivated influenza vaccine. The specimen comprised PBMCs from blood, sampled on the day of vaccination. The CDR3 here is CASSPAGQPYNEQFF. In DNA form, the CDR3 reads TGTGCCAGCAGTCCGGCAGGGCAACCCTACAATGAGCAGTTCTTC.